Here is one T cell receptor (beta chain) with its context. Reverse transcription used 0.5 to 1 ug RNA and random hexamers. Each CDR3 protein gets one entry after TCRdb re-called the immunoSEQ multiplex PCR reads with MiXCR. The repertoire holds about 240,000 distinct CDR3 sequences, around 96% seen once, with 0.1% in the top ten. These data come from a study of CD8 T cells in Susac syndrome. V lost 8 bases, J lost 2 bases, and 19 bases lay in between. The germline CDR1 and CDR2 sequences are DFQATT and SNEGSKA (reference sequence). The CDR3 is made up of 14 amino acids. This chain connects TRBV20-1 to TRBJ2-7; the D call may be TRBD1 or TRBD2 (6 bases each). The sequence was collected from a human donor with Susac syndrome. Source material: CD4+ T cells from PBMCs. The CDR3 bases are TGCAGTTTTAGGGGGGCTTCGGGTACCTACGAGCAGTACTTC. Amino acids: CSFRGASGTYEQYF.